This T cell receptor beta chain comes out of a study of control samples from healthy donors and cancer patients. V was trimmed by 2 bases and J by 0 bases, leaving 5 bases between them. This CDR3 spans 13 amino acids. Germline V gene lookup returns CDR1 LNHDA and CDR2 SQIVND (reference sequence). TCRdb's table, derived via immunoSEQ multiplex PCR, lists solely in-frame clones and lacks some. This sample has approximately 130,000 clones, with 80% to 90% found just once. The chain recombines TRBV19 with TRBJ2-7; D gene ambiguous. The clonotype comes from a man aged 40-55 years in good health. The sequenced material came from blood. The CDR3 sequence: CASSIPPSYEQYF. The CDR3 nucleotides are TGTGCCAGTAGTATACCCCCCTCCTACGAGCAGTACTTC.